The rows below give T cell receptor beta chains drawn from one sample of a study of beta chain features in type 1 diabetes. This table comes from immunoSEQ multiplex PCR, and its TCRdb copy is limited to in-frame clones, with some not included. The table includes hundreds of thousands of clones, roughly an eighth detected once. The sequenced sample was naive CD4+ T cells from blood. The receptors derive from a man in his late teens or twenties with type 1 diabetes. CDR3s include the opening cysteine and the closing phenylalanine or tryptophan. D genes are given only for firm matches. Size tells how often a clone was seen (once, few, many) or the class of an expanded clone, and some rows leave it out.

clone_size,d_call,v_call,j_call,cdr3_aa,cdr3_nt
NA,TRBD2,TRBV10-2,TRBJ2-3,CASRSSGGWDTQYF,TGCGCCAGCCGCTCTAGCGGGGGTTGGGATACGCAGTATTTT
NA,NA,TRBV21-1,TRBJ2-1,CASTQRWQLSSYNEQFF,TGTGCCAGCACCCAACGGTGGCAGCTGAGCTCCTACAATGAGCAGTTCTTC
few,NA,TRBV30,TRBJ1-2,CAWSVSSGYTF,TGTGCCTGGAGTGTCTCCAGTGGCTACACCTTC
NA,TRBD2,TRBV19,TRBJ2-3,CASSLAGGGTDTQYF,TGTGCCAGTAGTCTCGCCGGGGGGGGCACAGATACGCAGTATTTT
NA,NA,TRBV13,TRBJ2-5,CASSSSPQETQYF,TGTGCCAGCAGCTCATCCCCCCAAGAGACCCAGTACTTC
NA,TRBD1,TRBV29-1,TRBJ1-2,CSVTPTQGDSNYGYTF,TGCAGCGTTACCCCAACACAGGGGGATTCCAACTATGGCTACACCTTC
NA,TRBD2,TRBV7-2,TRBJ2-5,CASSRDLAGGETQYF,TGTGCCAGCAGCCGAGACCTAGCGGGAGGTGAGACCCAGTACTTC
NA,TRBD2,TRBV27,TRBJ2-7,CASSDPSGGFSYEQYF,TGTGCCAGCAGTGACCCGAGCGGGGGCTTCTCCTACGAGCAGTACTTC
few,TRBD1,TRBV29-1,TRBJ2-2,CSASTGVYTGELFF,TGCAGCGCTTCGACAGGGGTATACACCGGGGAGCTGTTTTTT
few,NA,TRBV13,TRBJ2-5,CASSSMETQYF,TGTGCCAGCAGCTCAATGGAGACCCAGTACTTC